This T cell receptor beta chain derives from a study of cytomegalovirus exposure and HLA in healthy donors. Use of 60 Vbeta and 13 Jbeta primers characterized the PCR. The table came from immunoSEQ multiplex PCR; TCRdb's copy has only in-frame clones and leaves some out. The data contain about 130,000 clones, roughly 82% of them singletons. Material for sequencing was PBMCs. The source of this sequence is a woman younger than 30 in good health and CMV-seropositive.

The CDR3 bases are TGTGCCAGCAGTATTACTACAGGGGGCGCAGGCACCGGGGAGCTGTTTTTT. As protein: CASSITTGGAGTGELFF. This rearrangement joins TRBV2 to TRBJ2-2, with 9 bases matching TRBD1. V lost 5 bases to trimming and J lost 4 bases; unmatched junction nucleotides: 11. CDR1 is SNHLY, CDR2 FYNNEI, per germline. This CDR3 is 17 amino acids long. The complete variable domain, with remaining parts taken from reference TRBV2 and TRBJ2-2, reads EPEVTQTPSHQVTQMGQEVILRCVPISNHLYFYWYRQILGQKVEFLVSFYNNEISEKSEIFDDQFSVERPDGSNFTLKIRSTKLEDSAMYFCASSITTGGAGTGELFFGEGSRLTVL.